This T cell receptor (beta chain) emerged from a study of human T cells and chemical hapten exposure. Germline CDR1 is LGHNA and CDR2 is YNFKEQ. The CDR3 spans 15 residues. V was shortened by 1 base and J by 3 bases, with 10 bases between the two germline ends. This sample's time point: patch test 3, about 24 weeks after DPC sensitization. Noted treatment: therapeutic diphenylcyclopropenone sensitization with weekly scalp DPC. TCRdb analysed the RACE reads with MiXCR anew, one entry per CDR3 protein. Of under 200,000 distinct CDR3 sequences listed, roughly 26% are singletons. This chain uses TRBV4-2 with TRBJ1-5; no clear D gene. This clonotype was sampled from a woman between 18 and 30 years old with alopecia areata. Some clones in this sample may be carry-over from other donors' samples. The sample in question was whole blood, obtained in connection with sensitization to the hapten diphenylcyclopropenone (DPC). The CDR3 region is CASSQGNAVNQPQHF. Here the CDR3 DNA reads TGTGCCAGCAGCCAAGGGAACGCTGTCAATCAGCCCCAGCATTTT.